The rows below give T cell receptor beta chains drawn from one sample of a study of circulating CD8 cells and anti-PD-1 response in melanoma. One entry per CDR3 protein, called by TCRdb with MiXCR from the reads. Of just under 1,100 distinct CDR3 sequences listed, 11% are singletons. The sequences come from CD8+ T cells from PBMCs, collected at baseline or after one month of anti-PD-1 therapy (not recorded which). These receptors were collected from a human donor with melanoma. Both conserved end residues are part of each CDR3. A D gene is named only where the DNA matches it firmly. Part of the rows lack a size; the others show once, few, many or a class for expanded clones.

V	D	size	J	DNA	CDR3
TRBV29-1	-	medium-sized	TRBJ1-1	TGCAGCTCCAGGGTAGGTTGGACTGAAGCTTTCTTT	CSSRVGWTEAFF
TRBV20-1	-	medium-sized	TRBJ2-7	TGCAGTGCGCGAACTGGGAGGTCCTACGAGCAGTACTTC	CSARTGRSYEQYF
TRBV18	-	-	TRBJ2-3	TGTGCCAGCTCACCACCGGTCATCCGCAGCCTACTCACAGATACGCAGTATTTT	CASSPPVIRSLLTDTQYF
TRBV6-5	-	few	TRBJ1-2	TGTGCCAGCAGTTTAATAAGGAACTATGGCTACACCTTC	CASSLIRNYGYTF
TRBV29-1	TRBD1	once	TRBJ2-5	TGCAGCGTACCCTACATTAGACAGGGGGTGCGTCAAGAGACCCAGTACTTC	CSVPYIRQGVRQETQYF
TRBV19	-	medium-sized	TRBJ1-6	TGTGCCAGTAGTAAAGAGGGGTATAATTCACCCCTCCACTTT	CASSKEGYNSPLHF
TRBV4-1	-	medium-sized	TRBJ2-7	TGCGCCAGCAGCCAATCGACAGGTTACGAGCAGTACTTC	CASSQSTGYEQYF
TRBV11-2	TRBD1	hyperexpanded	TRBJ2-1	TGTGCCAGCAGGACAGGGGGATACAATGAGCAGTTCTTC	CASRTGGYNEQFF
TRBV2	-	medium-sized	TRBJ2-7	TGTGCCAGCAGTGAGAGGGGCTGGGGGGAGACATCCTACGAGCAGTACTTC	CASSERGWGETSYEQYF
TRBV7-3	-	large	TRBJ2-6	TGTGCCAGCAGCTCCAGCCCCGGATTCATACTTGGGGGGGCCAACGTCCTGACTTTC	CASSSSPGFILGGANVLTF
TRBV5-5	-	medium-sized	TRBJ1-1	TGTGCCAGCAGCTTGCCCCTTCGGGGGCAGGGAGCTTTCTTT	CASSLPLRGQGAFF
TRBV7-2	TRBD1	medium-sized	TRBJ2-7	TGTGCCAGCAGCTCGGCGGACAGGGTCCACGAGCAGTACTTC	CASSSADRVHEQYF
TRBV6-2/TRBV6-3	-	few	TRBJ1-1	TGTGCCAGCAGAGAGAACACTGAAGCTTTCTTT	CASRENTEAFF
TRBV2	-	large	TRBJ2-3	TGTGCCAGCAGTGATCTCTCGCGACAGCCTAACACAGATACGCAGTATTTT	CASSDLSRQPNTDTQYF
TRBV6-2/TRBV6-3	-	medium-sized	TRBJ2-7	TGTGCCAGCAGCCCACTCGATGCCGACGAGCAGTACTTC	CASSPLDADEQYF
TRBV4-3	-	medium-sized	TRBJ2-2	TGCGCCAGCAGCCAAGGACAGGACTTCTACACCGGGGAGCTGTTTTTT	CASSQGQDFYTGELFF
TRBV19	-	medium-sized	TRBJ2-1	TGTGCCAGTACCGATATCACGGGAAATGAGCAGTTCTTC	CASTDITGNEQFF
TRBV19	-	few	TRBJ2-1	TGTGCCAGTAGTATTTTGAGCTCCTACAATGAGCAGTTCTTC	CASSILSSYNEQFF
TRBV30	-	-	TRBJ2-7	TGTGCCTTAACGGTAGGACAGTTTTACGAGCAGTACTTC	CALTVGQFYEQYF
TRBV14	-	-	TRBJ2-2	TGTGCCAGCAGCCAGGTCGGGGAGCTGTTTTTT	CASSQVGELFF
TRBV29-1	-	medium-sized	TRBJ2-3	TGCAGCGTCTCCGGTCAGTACAACACAGATACGCAGTATTTT	CSVSGQYNTDTQYF
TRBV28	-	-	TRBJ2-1	TGTGCCAGCAGTCCCCGACTACACAATGAGCAGTTCTTC	CASSPRLHNEQFF
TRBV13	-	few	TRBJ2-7	TGTGCCAGCAGACTGGGACCCGGATACGAGCAGTACTTC	CASRLGPGYEQYF
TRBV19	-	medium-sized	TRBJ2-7	TGTGCCAGTAGTATTGGCGGCTACGAGCAGTACTTC	CASSIGGYEQYF
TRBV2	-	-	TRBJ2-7	TGTGCCAGCAGCGGGAGACTTTCCTACGAGCAGTACTTC	CASSGRLSYEQYF
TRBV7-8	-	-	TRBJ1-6	TGTGCCAGCAGCTTAGAACAGGGTTCACCCCTCCACTTT	CASSLEQGSPLHF
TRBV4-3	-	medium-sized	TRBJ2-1	TGCGCCAGCAGCCTAGGGGGGGCTTACAATGAGCAGTTCTTC	CASSLGGAYNEQFF
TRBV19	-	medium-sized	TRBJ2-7	TGTGCCAGTAGTATAGATGACTACGAGCAGTACTTC	CASSIDDYEQYF
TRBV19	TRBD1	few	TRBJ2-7	TGTGCCAGTAGTATTATGCAGGGGGCCTACGAGCAGTACTTC	CASSIMQGAYEQYF